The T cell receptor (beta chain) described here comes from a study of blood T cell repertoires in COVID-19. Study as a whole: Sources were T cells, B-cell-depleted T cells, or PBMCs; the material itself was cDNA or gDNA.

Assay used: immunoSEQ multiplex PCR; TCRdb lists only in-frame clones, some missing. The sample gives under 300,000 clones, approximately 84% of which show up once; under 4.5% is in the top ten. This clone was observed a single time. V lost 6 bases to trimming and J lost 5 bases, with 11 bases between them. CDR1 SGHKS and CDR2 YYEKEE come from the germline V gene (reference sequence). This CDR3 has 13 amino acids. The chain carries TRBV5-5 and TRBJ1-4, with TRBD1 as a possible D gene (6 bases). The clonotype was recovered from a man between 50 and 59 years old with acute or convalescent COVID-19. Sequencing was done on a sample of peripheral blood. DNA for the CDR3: TGTGCCAGCACCGGGACACCAAATGAAAAACTGTTTTTT. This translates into CASTGTPNEKLFF.